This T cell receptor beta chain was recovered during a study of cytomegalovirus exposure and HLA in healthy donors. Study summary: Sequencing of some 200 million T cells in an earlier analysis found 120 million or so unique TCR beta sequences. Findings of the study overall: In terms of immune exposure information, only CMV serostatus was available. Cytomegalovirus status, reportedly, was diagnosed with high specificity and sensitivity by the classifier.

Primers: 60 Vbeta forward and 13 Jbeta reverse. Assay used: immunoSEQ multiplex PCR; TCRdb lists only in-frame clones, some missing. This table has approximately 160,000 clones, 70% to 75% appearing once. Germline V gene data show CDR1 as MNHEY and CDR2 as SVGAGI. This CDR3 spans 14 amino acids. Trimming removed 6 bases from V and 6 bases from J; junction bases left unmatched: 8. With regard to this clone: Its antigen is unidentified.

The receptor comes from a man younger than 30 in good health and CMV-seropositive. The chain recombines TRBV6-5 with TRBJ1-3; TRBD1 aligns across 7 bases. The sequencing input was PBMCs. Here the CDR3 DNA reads TGTGCCAGCAGATCCCCTGGGACAGCAAACACCATATATTTT. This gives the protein CASRSPGTANTIYF.